Presented here are 5 T cell receptor beta chains from one specimen sequenced in a study of T cell responses to AZD1222 COVID-19 vaccine. Clones were read by immunoSEQ multiplex PCR, and TCRdb kept only the in-frame ones, dropping some. This sample has approximately 150,000 clones; roughly nine tenths occur once, and the top ten carry less than 3%. The source was peripheral blood, collected on day 0 of AZD1222 vaccination. These receptors were collected from an adult in good health.

The rearrangement uses TRBV5-1 and TRBJ2-7; unclear D gene. Trimming took off 4 bases at V and 1 base at J, with 18 bases between the two ends. CDR3 length equals 16 residues. The germline V gene encodes CDR1 SGHRS and CDR2 YFSETQ. In DNA form, the CDR3 reads TGCGCCAGCAGCCACGGCCACGAAGGACCGTCCTACGAGCAGTACTTC. Its protein product is CASSHGHEGPSYEQYF.

This CDR3 reads CASSLDGEPSYEQYF. CDR3 coding DNA: TGTGCCAGCAGCTTGGATGGGGAACCTTCGTACGAGCAGTACTTC. This chain joins TRBV11-2 and TRBJ2-7; no reliable D call. V was cut by 3 bases and J by 4 bases, with 16 bases left in between. CDR1 is SGHAT, CDR2 FQNNGV, per germline. The CDR3 has 15 residues.

This clone is a singleton in its sample. The chain is built from TRBV15 and TRBJ2-7, with TRBD2 matching 8 bases. Unmatched junction bases numbered 2, after V lost 5 bases and J lost 2 bases. Germline V gene sequence: CDR1 LNHNV, CDR2 YYDKDF (reference sequence). There are 13 residues in the CDR3. CDR3 region: CATSPGGPYEQYF. The CDR3 region has the DNA TGTGCCACCAGCCCGGGGGGGCCCTACGAGCAGTACTTC.

This chain joins TRBV18 and TRBJ1-1; no definite D call. The CDR3 runs to 14 residues. V lost 3 bases and J 4 bases, leaving 12 bases between the germline ends. In germline, CDR1 is KGHSH, CDR2 LQKENI. As DNA, the CDR3 is TGTGCCAGCTCACCGGATGGGGTCGGCACTGAAGCTTTCTTT. Amino acid sequence: CASSPDGVGTEAFF.

Only one count was recorded for this clone. The chain joins TRBV4-1 to TRBJ2-1; D perhaps matches TRBD2 (5 bases). Looked up from germline, CDR1 is MGHRA and CDR2 is YSYEKL. The V end lost 4 bases, the J end lost 7 bases, and 14 bases lay between the germline ends. The CDR3 has 14 residues. CDR3: CASSPPASSNEQFF. CDR3 nucleotides: TGCGCCAGCAGCCCGCCCGCTAGCTCGAATGAGCAGTTCTTC.